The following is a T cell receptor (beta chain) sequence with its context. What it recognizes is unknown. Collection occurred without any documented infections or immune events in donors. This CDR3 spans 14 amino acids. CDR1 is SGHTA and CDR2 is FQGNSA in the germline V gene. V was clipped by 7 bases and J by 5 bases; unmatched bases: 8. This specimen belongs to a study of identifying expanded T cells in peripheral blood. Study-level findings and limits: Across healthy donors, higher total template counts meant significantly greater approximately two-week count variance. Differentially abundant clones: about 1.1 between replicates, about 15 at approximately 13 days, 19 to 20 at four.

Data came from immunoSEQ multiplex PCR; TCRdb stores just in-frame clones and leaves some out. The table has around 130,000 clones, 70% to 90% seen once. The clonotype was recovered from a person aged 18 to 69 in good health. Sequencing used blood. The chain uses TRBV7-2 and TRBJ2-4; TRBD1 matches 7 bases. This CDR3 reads CASTLRDSQNIQYF. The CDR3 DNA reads TGTGCCAGCACCCTGAGGGACAGTCAAAACATTCAGTACTTC.